Presented here are 9 T cell receptor beta chains from one specimen sequenced in a study of CD8+ T cells in alopecia areata. The treatment here: oral pan-JAK inhibitor, 5-10 mg twice daily. It was cDNA, reverse transcribed from extracted RNA, that served as the sequencing template. Sequencing was performed with immunoSEQ multiplex PCR; in TCRdb, only in-frame clones are kept and a portion is missing. The table lists about 64,000 clones, around 42% of them singletons. The sample in question was CD8+ T cells sorted from blood, obtained at approximately week 36, from a patient treated with tofacitinib. Source of these receptors: a human donor with alopecia areata.

This clone has only a few counts. V usage is TRBV18 and J usage is TRBJ2-1, with 8 nucleotides matching TRBD2. The length of the CDR3 is 14 residues. Germline-derived CDR1 and CDR2 are KGHSH and LQKENI. Trimming at V came to 5 bases and at J to 4 bases, leaving 4 bases not matched to a gene. CDR3 DNA: TGTGCCAGCTCATCGGGACTAGATTACAATGAGCAGTTCTTC. Translation gives CASSSGLDYNEQFF.

This clone was detected only once. The gene calls are TRBV7-9 and TRBJ1-5; the D is unclear. V lost 5 bases and J lost 1, with 15 bases in between. Germline V gene lookup returns CDR1 SEHNR and CDR2 FQNEAQ (reference sequence). The CDR3 extends over 16 amino acids. The CDR3 here is CASSASSSGSNQPQHF. In DNA, the CDR3 is TGTGCCAGCAGCGCGAGCTCGTCGGGGAGCAATCAGCCCCAGCATTTT. Using reference TRBV7-9 and TRBJ1-5 for the parts outside the CDR3, the full variable domain is DTGVSQNPRHKITKRGQNVTFRCDPISEHNRLYWYRQTLGQGPEFLTYFQNEAQLEKSRLLSDRFSAERPKGSFSTLEIQRTEQGDSAMYLCASSASSSGSNQPQHFGDGTRLSIL.

The table lists this clone with a count of one. This chain's CDR3 is CASSQDSRVGTEAFF. In nucleotides, the CDR3 is TGCGCCAGCAGCCAAGATTCCCGGGTAGGGACTGAAGCTTTCTTT. V is TRBV4-1 and J is TRBJ1-1; D remains ambiguous. The V and J ends lost 0 bases and 5 bases respectively, with 13 bases between them. CDR3 length: 15 residues. CDR1 and CDR2 (germline): MGHRA, YSYEKL.

This chain uses TRBV7-6 with TRBJ1-4, with 9 bases identical to TRBD1. CDR1 is SGHVS, CDR2 FNYEAQ, per germline. The CDR3 has 14 amino acids. V was clipped by 5 bases and J by 5 bases; unmatched bases: 3. The CDR3 reads CASSVGQGNEKLFF. CDR3 coding DNA: TGTGCCAGCAGCGTGGGACAGGGAAATGAAAAACTGTTTTTT.

The gene calls are TRBV7-2 and TRBJ2-4, with D unresolved. This CDR3 has 15 amino acids. CDR1 SGHTA and CDR2 FQGNSA come from the germline V gene. V lost 2 bases and J 4 bases, leaving 12 bases between the germline ends. The CDR3 loop reads CASSLSPAQKNIQYF. In DNA form, the CDR3 reads TGTGCCAGCAGCTTATCTCCAGCGCAAAAAAACATTCAGTACTTC.

This clone has more than one count but fewer than ten. The V and J genes are TRBV29-1 and TRBJ2-7; TRBD2 agrees at 9 bases. Germline V gene lookup returns CDR1 SQVTM and CDR2 ANQGSEA. V was pared by 4 bases and J by 1 base, with 8 bases of the junction left unmatched. CDR3 length equals 15 residues. The DNA of the CDR3 is TGCAGCGTTGTACTAGCGGGTCTTCCTTCCTACGAGCAGTACTTC. It specifies CSVVLAGLPSYEQYF.

This clone has at least ten counts. The chain employs TRBV28 and TRBJ1-2; D is ambiguous. The CDR3 length is 16 residues. The germline V gene has CDR1 MDHEN and CDR2 SYDVKM. V lost 8 bases, J lost 1 base, and 20 bases lay in between. CDR3 in DNA: TGTGCCAGCGTACTCCAGAATCTCGGGCGTAACTATGGCTACACCTTC. It encodes CASVLQNLGRNYGYTF.

The chain combines TRBV6-5 with TRBJ2-7, with D perhaps given as TRBD1 or TRBD2 (5 bases each). CDR1 and CDR2 (germline): MNHEY, SVGAGI. The CDR3 covers 15 residues. Trimming removed 6 bases at V and 2 bases at J, with 17 bases between. Written as DNA, the CDR3 is TGTGCCAGCAGACAACGGACTGGGGGAACCTACGAGCAGTACTTC. This encodes CASRQRTGGTYEQYF.

This chain joins TRBV5-1 and TRBJ2-1, with 10 bases matching TRBD2. Losses at the gene ends were 2 bases for V and 3 bases for J; bases not matched to a gene: 5. Germline CDR1 SGHRS, CDR2 YFSETQ. This CDR3 contains 16 residues. CDR3 in DNA: TGCGCCAGCAGCTTTCTAGCGGGAGAGTTCTACAATGAGCAGTTCTTC. This translates into CASSFLAGEFYNEQFF.